This T cell receptor (beta chain) came from a study of identical twins. TCRdb reprocessed the 5' RACE reads with MiXCR, giving one entry per CDR3 protein. The sample carries about 530,000 distinct CDR3 sequences, more than 20% recorded once. This sample was shared with a second study, whose subject was yellow fever vaccine responses in identical twins.

The specimen sequenced was CD4+ T cells sorted from blood. The TCR sequence derives from a woman aged 18-29 years in good health.

CDR3: CASSYRGIDNEQFF. The DNA for the CDR3 is TGTGCCAGCAGCTACAGGGGAATTGACAATGAGCAGTTCTTC. The V call is TRBV5-5, the J call TRBJ2-1, with 7 bases lining up with TRBD1. V lost 3 bases, J lost 5 bases, and 5 bases stayed unmatched. The CDR3 sequence is 14 residues long. Germline V gene lookup returns CDR1 SGHKS and CDR2 YYEKEE (reference sequence).